These 14 T cell receptor beta chains originate from one sample sequenced in a study of CD8+ T cells in alopecia areata. Sequencing templates came from extracted RNA that was reverse transcribed into cDNA. Using immunoSEQ multiplex PCR, the repertoire was profiled, and TCRdb retains in-frame clones only, with some absent. The sample includes some 120,000 clones, under 65% of them seen just once. Treatment meaning: oral pan-JAK inhibitor, 5-10 mg twice daily. The starting material was CD4+ T cells sorted from blood, obtained at week 4, from a patient treated with tofacitinib. These receptors all come from a human donor with alopecia areata.

The chain uses TRBV30 and TRBJ2-5; a possible D gene is TRBD1 (8 bases). The CDR3 consists of 18 residues. The V end lost 2 bases, the J end lost 4 bases, and 26 bases lay between the germline ends. Germline V gene data show CDR1 as GTSNPN and CDR2 as SVGIG (reference sequence). This CDR3 is CAWSPYQPPYRGGETQYF. For the CDR3, the DNA is TGTGCCTGGAGTCCTTACCAGCCCCCTTACAGGGGGGGAGAGACCCAGTACTTC.

The chain links TRBV29-1 to TRBJ2-7; D possibly corresponds to TRBD2 (7 bases). V was trimmed by 4 bases and J by 6 bases, leaving 13 bases between them. This CDR3 has 12 amino acids. Germline CDR1 SQVTM, CDR2 ANQGSEA. In DNA, the CDR3 is TGCAGCGTTGTTTTCGGGGGGCGCGAGCAGTACTTC. It translates to CSVVFGGREQYF.

This clone was recorded a few times. The chain carries TRBV30 and TRBJ2-1; D is unresolved. CDR1 is GTSNPN and CDR2 is SVGIG in the germline V gene (reference sequence). The CDR3 is made up of 15 amino acids. V shed 2 bases and J shed 0 bases, with 11 bases lying between them. CDR3 amino acids: CAWSLDRSSYNEQFF. CDR3 coding DNA: TGTGCCTGGAGTCTGGACCGAAGCTCCTACAATGAGCAGTTCTTC.

The rearrangement uses TRBV30 and TRBJ2-2; possible D gene TRBD1, 5 bases. The V end was cut by 7 bases, the J end by 1 base, with 7 bases between. Germline lookup yields CDR1 GTSNPN and CDR2 SVGIG (reference sequence). This CDR3 is built from 12 residues. The CDR3 nucleotides are TGTGCCTTTACAGGGAACACCGGGGAGCTGTTTTTT. The encoded protein is CAFTGNTGELFF. Based on the CDR3 plus reference TRBV30 and TRBJ2-2, the full variable domain is SQTIHQWPATLVQPVGSPLSLECTVEGTSNPNLYWYRQAAGRGLQLLFYSVGIGQISSEVPQNLSASRPQDRQFILSSKKLLLSDSGFYLCAFTGNTGELFFGEGSRLTVL.

This clone was seen a few times. V is TRBV7-3 and J is TRBJ1-6; D remains ambiguous. V was shortened by 3 bases and J by 10 bases, with 10 bases between the two germline ends. The germline CDR1 and CDR2 sequences are SGHTA and FQGTGA. The CDR3 consists of 13 residues. The CDR3 sequence is CASSFEGYSPLHF. The CDR3 DNA sequence: TGTGCCAGCAGCTTCGAAGGGTACTCACCCCTCCACTTT.

The rearrangement links TRBV25-1 to TRBJ2-3, with D hard to call. Trimming pared 3 bases from V and 4 bases from J, leaving 17 bases between. Germline CDR1 reads MGHDK; CDR2 reads SYGVNS. This CDR3 spans 16 amino acids. CDR3 sequence: CASSEGHGNFADTQYF. DNA of the CDR3: TGTGCCAGCAGTGAGGGCCATGGGAACTTCGCAGATACGCAGTATTTT. Full variable domain (remainder filled in from reference TRBV25-1 and TRBJ2-3): EADIYQTPRYLVIGTGKKITLECSQTMGHDKMYWYQQDPGMELHLIHYSYGVNSTEKGDLSSESTVSRIRTEHFPLTLESARPSHTSQYLCASSEGHGNFADTQYFGPGTRLTVL.

The V call is TRBV10-2, the J call TRBJ2-3; D tentatively reads TRBD1 or TRBD2 (6 bases each). Trimming removed 5 bases at V and 5 bases at J, with 14 bases between. Germline loops: CDR1 WSHSY, CDR2 SAAADI. This CDR3 is 14 amino acids long. As DNA, the CDR3 is TGCGCCAGCAGTCCGGGGGCTGTGGTAGATACGCAGTATTTT. Translated: CASSPGAVVDTQYF.

J is TRBJ1-4 and V is TRBV30; TRBD1 matches at 7 bases. The V and J ends lost 0 bases and 7 bases, in that order; junction bases with no gene match: 5. CDR1 is GTSNPN and CDR2 is SVGIG in the germline V gene (reference sequence). The length of the CDR3 is 14 residues. The CDR3 protein is CAWSVRRGVEKLFF. In DNA form, the CDR3 reads TGTGCCTGGAGTGTACGCAGGGGGGTTGAAAAACTGTTTTTT. Based on the CDR3 plus reference TRBV30 and TRBJ1-4, the full variable domain is SQTIHQWPATLVQPVGSPLSLECTVEGTSNPNLYWYRQAAGRGLQLLFYSVGIGQISSEVPQNLSASRPQDRQFILSSKKLLLSDSGFYLCAWSVRRGVEKLFFGSGTQLSVL.

This clone has only a few counts. The rearrangement joins TRBV18 to TRBJ1-5, with TRBD1 matching 7 bases. The V gene end was trimmed by 1 base and the J gene end by 1 base; junction bases not matched to a gene: 7. The CDR3 spans 17 residues. CDR1 KGHSH and CDR2 LQKENI come from the germline V gene. The CDR3 DNA reads as TGTGCCAGCTCACCACTTTCTTTGGGACAGAGCAATCAGCCCCAGCATTTT. Protein: CASSPLSLGQSNQPQHF.

This clone showed up just a few times. The chain recombines TRBV29-1 with TRBJ1-5; D may be TRBD1 (6 bases). Trimming removed 4 bases at V and 9 bases at J, with 16 bases between. This CDR3 is built from 13 residues. Germline V lookup: CDR1 SQVTM, CDR2 ANQGSEA. As DNA, the CDR3 is TGCAGCGTTGGAGCGAACAGGGAGGCGCCCCAGCATTTT. It specifies CSVGANREAPQHF.

This clone was counted only a few times. The rearrangement joins TRBV29-1 to TRBJ1-2, with TRBD1 matching over 8 bases. The CDR3 consists of 12 residues. The germline V gene encodes CDR1 SQVTM and CDR2 ANQGSEA. J was trimmed by 8 bases and V by 7 bases; bases with no gene match: 9. The DNA for the CDR3 is TGCAGCGCCTTGACAGGGGTGGGAGGCTACACCTTC. Translation: CSALTGVGGYTF. Full variable domain (outside the CDR3, taken from reference TRBV29-1 and TRBJ1-2): SAVISQKPSRDICQRGTSLTIQCQVDSQVTMMFWYRQQPGQSLTLIATANQGSEATYESGFVIDKFPISRPNLTFSTLTVSNMSPEDSSIYLCSALTGVGGYTFGSGTRLTVV.

This clone was picked up many times. The genes are TRBV9 and TRBJ2-5; D possibly corresponds to TRBD2 (5 bases). This CDR3 is 14 amino acids long. Trimming took off 0 bases at V and 4 bases at J, with 10 bases between the two ends. From germline, CDR1 is SGDLS and CDR2 YYNGEE. The CDR3 loop reads CASSVVGSGETQYF. CDR3 coding DNA: TGTGCCAGCAGCGTAGTGGGGAGTGGAGAGACCCAGTACTTC.

This chain connects TRBV5-4 to TRBJ1-2; D is possibly TRBD1 (5 bases). Germline V gives CDR1 SGHNT, CDR2 YYREEE (reference sequence). This CDR3 is built from 15 residues. The V and J ends lost 4 bases and 3 bases respectively, with 16 bases between them. CDR3 region: CASSPLAGGYYGYTF. The CDR3 DNA sequence: TGTGCCAGCAGCCCATTGGCCGGGGGTTACTATGGCTACACCTTC.

Remarks on this clone: Other DNA sequences in the sample encode the same CDR3. The chain carries TRBV29-1 and TRBJ1-1; D is unclear. Trimming took 6 bases from V and 1 from J, leaving 3 bases between them. This CDR3 has 10 residues. Germline CDR1 reads SQVTM; CDR2 reads ANQGSEA. CDR3 loop: CSVANTEAFF. The CDR3 DNA is TGCAGCGTCGCGAACACTGAAGCTTTCTTT.